The clone carrying this T cell receptor beta chain counts as medium-sized (0.01 to 0.1%). The antigen remains undetermined. Constant-region reverse primers amplified full-length variable regions, followed by semi-nested Nested Universal Primer A PCR. MiXCR, applied by TCRdb to the 5' RACE reads, yields one record per CDR3 protein. The data hold some 13,000 distinct CDR3 sequences, with more than 20% observed a single time. Purified naive CD4+ T cells were depleted of CD25+ Tregs. Whole-study findings and limits: Tumor memory CD4+ T cell TCR gene usage was found to cluster with blood and lymph node memory CD4+ cells and with lymph node naive CD4+ cells.

The CDR3 spans 16 residues. Germline CDR1 MNHEY, CDR2 SVGEGT. Trimming cost V 0 bases and J 7 bases; bases outside gene matches: 6. Sequencing input: naive CD4+ T cells sorted from blood. The subset denotes: naive CD4+ T cells, CD4+CD45RA+CD25-. The origin of this receptor is a female donor with breast cancer. The rearrangement uses TRBV6-2 or TRBV6-3 and TRBJ1-6; 7 nucleotides agree with TRBD1. CDR3 nucleotides: TGTGCCAGCAGTTACTCCTACAGGGGAGGAAATTCACCCCTCCACTTT. This translates into CASSYSYRGGNSPLHF.